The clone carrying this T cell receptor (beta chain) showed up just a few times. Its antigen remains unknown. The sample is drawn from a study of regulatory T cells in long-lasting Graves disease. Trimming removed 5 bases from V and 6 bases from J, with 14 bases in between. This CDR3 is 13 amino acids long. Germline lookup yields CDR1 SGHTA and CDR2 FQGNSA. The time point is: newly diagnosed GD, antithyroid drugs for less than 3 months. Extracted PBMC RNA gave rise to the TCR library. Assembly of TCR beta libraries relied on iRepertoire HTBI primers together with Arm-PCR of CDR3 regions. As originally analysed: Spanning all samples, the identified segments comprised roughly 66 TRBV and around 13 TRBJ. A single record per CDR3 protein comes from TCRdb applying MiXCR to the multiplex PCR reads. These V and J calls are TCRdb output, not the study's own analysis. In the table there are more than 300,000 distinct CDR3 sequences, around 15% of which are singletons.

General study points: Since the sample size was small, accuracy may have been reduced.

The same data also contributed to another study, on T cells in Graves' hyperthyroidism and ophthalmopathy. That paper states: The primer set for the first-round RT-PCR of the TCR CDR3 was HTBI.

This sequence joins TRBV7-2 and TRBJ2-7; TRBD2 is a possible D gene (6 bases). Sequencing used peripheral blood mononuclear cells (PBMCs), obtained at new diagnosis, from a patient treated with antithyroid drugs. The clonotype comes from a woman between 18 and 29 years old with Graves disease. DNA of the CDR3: TGTGCCAGCAGCGCCTGGGAGGACGGCGAGCAGTACTTC. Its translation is CASSAWEDGEQYF.